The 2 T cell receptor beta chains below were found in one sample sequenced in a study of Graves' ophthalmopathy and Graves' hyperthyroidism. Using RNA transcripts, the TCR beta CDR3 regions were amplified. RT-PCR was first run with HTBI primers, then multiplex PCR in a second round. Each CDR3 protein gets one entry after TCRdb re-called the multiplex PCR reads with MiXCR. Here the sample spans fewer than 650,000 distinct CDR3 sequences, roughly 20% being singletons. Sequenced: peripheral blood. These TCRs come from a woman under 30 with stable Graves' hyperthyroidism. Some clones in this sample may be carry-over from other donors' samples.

This chain's CDR3 is CASSSQRGIQETQYF. The CDR3 nucleotides are TGTGCCAGCAGCTCCCAGCGGGGAATTCAAGAGACCCAGTACTTC. The chain is built from TRBV7-2 and TRBJ2-5; 7 positions match TRBD2. The CDR3 covers 15 residues. After removal of 4 bases from V and 2 bases from J, the junction contained 7 bases not matched to a gene. CDR1 and CDR2 (germline): SGHTA, FQGNSA.

The CDR3 DNA reads as TGTGCCAGCAGCCAAGGGACTAGCGGGGGGAACCCGTACCAAGAGACCCAGTACTTC. Translated: CASSQGTSGGNPYQETQYF. V usage is TRBV3-1 and J usage is TRBJ2-5; 14 positions agree with TRBD2. Germline V gives CDR1 LGHDT, CDR2 YNNKEL (reference sequence). V dropped 1 base and J dropped 0; count of bases not matched to a gene: 7. CDR3 length equals 19 residues.